This TCR beta chain originates from a study of cytomegalovirus exposure and HLA in healthy donors. Overall study context: Inside one of the first data releases sat some 93 million unique TCRs taken from HLA-typed donors.

There are 12 residues in the CDR3. The germline CDR1 and CDR2 sequences are SGHNT and YENEEA. This clone was counted a single time. Its specificity is unknown. One end of the junction varies from germline; a read error may be responsible. Study-level points and caveats: While the bulk of TCR sequences proved rare, some public TCRs turned up in many donors.

Researchers ran the PCR with 60 Vbeta and 13 Jbeta primers. TCRdb keeps only in-frame clones here, not all; method: immunoSEQ multiplex PCR. Of about 130,000 clones in the sample, approximately 85% were seen once. The chain employs TRBV11-3 and TRBJ2-6; D not resolved. The receptor was isolated from a boy younger than 18 in good health and CMV-seronegative. The sample consisted of PBMCs. CDR3 DNA sequence: TGTGCCAGTAGCTCTGGGGCCAACGTCCTGACTTTC. Its translation: CASSSGANVLTF.